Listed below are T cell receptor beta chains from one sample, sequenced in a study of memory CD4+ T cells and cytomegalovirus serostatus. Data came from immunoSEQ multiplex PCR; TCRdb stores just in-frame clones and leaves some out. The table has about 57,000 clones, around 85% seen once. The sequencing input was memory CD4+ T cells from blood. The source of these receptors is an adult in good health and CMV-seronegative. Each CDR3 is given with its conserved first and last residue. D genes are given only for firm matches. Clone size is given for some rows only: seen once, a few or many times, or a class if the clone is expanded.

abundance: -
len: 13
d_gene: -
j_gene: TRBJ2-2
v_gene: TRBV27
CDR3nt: TGTGCCAGCAGCCACGGGGCCACCGGGGAGCTGTTTTTT
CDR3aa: CASSHGATGELFF

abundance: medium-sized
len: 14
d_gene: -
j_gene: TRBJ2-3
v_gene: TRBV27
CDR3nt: TGTGCCAGCAGTTCCAGGGGAACGGGAGATACGCAGTATTTT
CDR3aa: CASSSRGTGDTQYF

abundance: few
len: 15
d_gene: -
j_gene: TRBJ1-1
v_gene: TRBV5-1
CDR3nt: TGCGCCAGCAGCTTAAATCCATCGACGAACACTGAAGCTTTCTTT
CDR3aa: CASSLNPSTNTEAFF

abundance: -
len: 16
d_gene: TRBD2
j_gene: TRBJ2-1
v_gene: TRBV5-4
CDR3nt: TGTGCCAGCAGCCTGCGAGCTAGCGGGAGGGACAATGAGCAGTTCTTC
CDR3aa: CASSLRASGRDNEQFF

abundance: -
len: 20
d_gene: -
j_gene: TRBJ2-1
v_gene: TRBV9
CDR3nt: TGTGCCAGCAGCGTGAGGGGGGGGCCCGAGCGGAGGAGCTCCTACAATGAGCAGTTCTTC
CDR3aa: CASSVRGGPERRSSYNEQFF

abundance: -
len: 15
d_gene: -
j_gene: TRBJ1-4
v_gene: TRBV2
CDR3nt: TGTGCCAGCAGCCAACTTACAGGATATAATGAAAAACTGTTTTTT
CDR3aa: CASSQLTGYNEKLFF

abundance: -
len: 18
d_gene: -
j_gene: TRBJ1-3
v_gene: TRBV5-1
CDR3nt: TGCGCCAGCAGCTCAGACTTGGGCGCGGGAATCTCTGGAAACACCATATATTTT
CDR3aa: CASSSDLGAGISGNTIYF

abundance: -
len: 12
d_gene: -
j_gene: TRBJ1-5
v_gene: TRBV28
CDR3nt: TGTGCCAGCAGTGGTGGGAGTCAGCCCCAGCATTTT
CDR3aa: CASSGGSQPQHF

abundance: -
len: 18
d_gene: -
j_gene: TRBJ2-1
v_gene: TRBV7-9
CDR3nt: TGTGCCAGCAGCTCTCCGGCCCAGGGGAATTCGGCCTACAATGAGCAGTTCTTC
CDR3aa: CASSSPAQGNSAYNEQFF

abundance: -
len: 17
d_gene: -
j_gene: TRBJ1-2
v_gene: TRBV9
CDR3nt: TGTGCCAGCAGCGTAGCCGGCAGGGCGTTTTCGCGCTATGGCTACACCTTC
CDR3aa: CASSVAGRAFSRYGYTF

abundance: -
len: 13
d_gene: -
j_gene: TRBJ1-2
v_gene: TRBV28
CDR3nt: TGTGCCAGCAGTTTGGGGCACAACTATGGCTACACCTTC
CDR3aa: CASSLGHNYGYTF

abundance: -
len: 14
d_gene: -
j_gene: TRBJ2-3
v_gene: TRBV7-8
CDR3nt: TGTGCCAGCAGCTTACTGATGACCGGAGATACGCAGTATTTT
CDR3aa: CASSLLMTGDTQYF

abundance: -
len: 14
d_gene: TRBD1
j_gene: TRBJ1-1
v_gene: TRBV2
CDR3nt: TGTGCCAGCAGTAGACAGGGAAGGTGGACTGAAGCTTTCTTT
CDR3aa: CASSRQGRWTEAFF

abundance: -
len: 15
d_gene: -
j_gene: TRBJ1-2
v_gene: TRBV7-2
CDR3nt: TGTGCCAGCAGCTTCTGGGCCGGACAAGATTATGGCTACACCTTC
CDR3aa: CASSFWAGQDYGYTF

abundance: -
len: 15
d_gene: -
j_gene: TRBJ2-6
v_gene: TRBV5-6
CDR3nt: TGTGCCAGCAGCTTAGGACTCTCTGGGGCCAACGTCCTGACTTTC
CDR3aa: CASSLGLSGANVLTF

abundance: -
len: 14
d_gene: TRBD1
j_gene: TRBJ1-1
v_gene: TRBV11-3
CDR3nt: TGTGCCAGCAGCACGGGACAGTCGAACACTGAAGCTTTCTTT
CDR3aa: CASSTGQSNTEAFF

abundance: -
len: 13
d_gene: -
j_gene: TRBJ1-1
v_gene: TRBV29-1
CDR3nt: TGCAGCGTCACTATCGGGGGGCTTAATGAAGCTTTCTTT
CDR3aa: CSVTIGGLNEAFF

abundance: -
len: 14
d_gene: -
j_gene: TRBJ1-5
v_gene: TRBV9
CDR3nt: TGTGCCAGCAGCGTAGGCGGGGGGGGAGGACCCCAGCATTTT
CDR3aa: CASSVGGGGGPQHF

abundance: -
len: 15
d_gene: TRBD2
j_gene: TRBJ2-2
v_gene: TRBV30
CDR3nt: TGTGCCTGGAGGGTAGCGGGAGCGAACACCGGGGAGCTGTTTTTT
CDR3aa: CAWRVAGANTGELFF

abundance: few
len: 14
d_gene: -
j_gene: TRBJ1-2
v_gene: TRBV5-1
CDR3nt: TGCGCCAGCAGTTCCGGGACGGGTCACTATGGCTACACCTTC
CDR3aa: CASSSGTGHYGYTF

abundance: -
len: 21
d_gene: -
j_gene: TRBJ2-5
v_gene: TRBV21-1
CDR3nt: TGTGCCAGCAGCAAAGCCGGAATCGGACAGGGCTCCCCCTACTATGCCGAGACCCAGTACTTC
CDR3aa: CASSKAGIGQGSPYYAETQYF

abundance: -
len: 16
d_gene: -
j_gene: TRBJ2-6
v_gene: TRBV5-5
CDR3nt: TGTGCCAGCAGCCCACATTCGGGGGATGGGGCCAACGTCCTGACTTTC
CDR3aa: CASSPHSGDGANVLTF

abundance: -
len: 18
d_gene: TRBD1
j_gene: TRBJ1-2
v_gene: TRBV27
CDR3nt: TGTGCCAGCAGCTCCCTACCGGGACAGGGGCTTCTCTCTCGCGGCTACACCTTC
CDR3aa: CASSSLPGQGLLSRGYTF

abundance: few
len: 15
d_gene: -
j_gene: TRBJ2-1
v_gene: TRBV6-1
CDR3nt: TGTGCCAGCAGTGAAAAAACGGCTGGGCCGGCGGAGCAGTTCTTC
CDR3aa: CASSEKTAGPAEQFF

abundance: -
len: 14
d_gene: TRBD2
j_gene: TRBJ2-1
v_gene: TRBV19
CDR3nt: TGTGCCAGTAGTATCCCGGGACTAGCGGATGAGCAGTTCTTC
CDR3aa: CASSIPGLADEQFF

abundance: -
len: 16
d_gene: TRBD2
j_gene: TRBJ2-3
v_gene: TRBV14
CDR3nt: TGTGCCAGCAGCCAAGGACTAGCCCCCACGATGGATACGCAGTATTTT
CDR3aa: CASSQGLAPTMDTQYF

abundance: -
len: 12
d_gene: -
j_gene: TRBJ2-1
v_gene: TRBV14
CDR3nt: TGTGCCAGCAGCCATAATCGGGAGGAGCAGTTCTTC
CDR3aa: CASSHNREEQFF

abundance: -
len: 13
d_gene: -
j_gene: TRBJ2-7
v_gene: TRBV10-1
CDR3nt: TGCGCCGGCAGGCGCTGGGGGGCCTACGAGCAGTACTTC
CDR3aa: CAGRRWGAYEQYF

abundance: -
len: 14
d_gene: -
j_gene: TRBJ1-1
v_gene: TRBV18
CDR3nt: TGTGCCAGCTCAGGGGCGTCCATGAACACTGAAGCTTTCTTT
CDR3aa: CASSGASMNTEAFF

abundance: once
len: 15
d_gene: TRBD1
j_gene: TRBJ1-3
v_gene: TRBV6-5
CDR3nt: TGTGCCAGCAGTTCGACAGGGTTATCTGGAAACACCATATATTTT
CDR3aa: CASSSTGLSGNTIYF

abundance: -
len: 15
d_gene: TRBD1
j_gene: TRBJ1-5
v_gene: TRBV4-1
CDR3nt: TGCGCCAGCAGCCAGTACTCGGGACAGGGCCAGCCCCAGCATTTT
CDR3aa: CASSQYSGQGQPQHF

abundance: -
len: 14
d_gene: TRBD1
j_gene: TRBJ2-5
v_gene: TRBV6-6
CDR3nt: TGTGCCAGCAGGCAGACAGGGGAACAAGAGACCCAGTACTTC
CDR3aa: CASRQTGEQETQYF

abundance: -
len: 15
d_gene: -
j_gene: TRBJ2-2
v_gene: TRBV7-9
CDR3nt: TGTGCCAGCAGCTTAGCCGACGGGATCACCGGGGAGCTGTTTTTT
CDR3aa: CASSLADGITGELFF

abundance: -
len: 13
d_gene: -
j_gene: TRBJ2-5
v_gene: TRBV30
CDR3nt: TGTGCCTGGAGTGATGGGGCTTGGGGAGAGCAGTACTTC
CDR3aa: CAWSDGAWGEQYF

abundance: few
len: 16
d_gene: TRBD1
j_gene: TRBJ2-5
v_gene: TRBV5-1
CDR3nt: TGCGCCAGCAGCTTAACCGGGACAGGAGGGGGAGAGACCCAGTACTTC
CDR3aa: CASSLTGTGGGETQYF

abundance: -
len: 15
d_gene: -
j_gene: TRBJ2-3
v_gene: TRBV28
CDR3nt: TGTGCCAGCAGTTTATCAGCTCTCCGGACAGATACGCAGTATTTT
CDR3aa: CASSLSALRTDTQYF

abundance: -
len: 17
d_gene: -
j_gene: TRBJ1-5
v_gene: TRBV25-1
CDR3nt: TGTGCCAGCAGTGAGGGGAGTCGGGGGACACGCAATCAGCCCCAGCATTTT
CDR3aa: CASSEGSRGTRNQPQHF

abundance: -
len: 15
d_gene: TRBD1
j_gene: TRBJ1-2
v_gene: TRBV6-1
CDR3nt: TGTGCCAGCAAAAAACTACAGGGGGGGACCAGTGGCTACACCTTC
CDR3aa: CASKKLQGGTSGYTF

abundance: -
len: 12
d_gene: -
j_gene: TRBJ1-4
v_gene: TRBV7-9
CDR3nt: TGTGCCAGCAGCTTACAGGGTCGAAAACTGTTTTTT
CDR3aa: CASSLQGRKLFF